The clone carrying this TCR beta chain was recorded many times. No antigen is known for it. The sample originates from a study of spatial heterogeneity in lung cancer. On each TCR cDNA molecule, a unique molecular identifier was present. One entry per CDR3 protein, called by TCRdb with MiXCR from the 5' RACE reads. The repertoire has about 24,000 distinct CDR3 sequences, under 4% of them found once; the top ten carry under 35%. Time point: sample taken at primary tumor resection. Unsorted tumor, nontumor lung tissue or cryopreserved PBMC supplied the whole RNA. Study-wide results and limits: In blood, ubiquitous expanded tumor TCRs appeared more at resection than follow-up.

Germline lookup yields CDR1 PRHDT and CDR2 FYEKMQ (reference sequence). The CDR3 sequence is 14 residues long. V was trimmed by 5 bases and J by 0 bases, leaving 8 bases between them. The chain recombines TRBV13 with TRBJ2-4; D perhaps matches TRBD2 (6 bases). The TCR comes from a female donor with early-stage non-small cell lung cancer. The sequenced sample was PBMCs, obtained at surgery. The CDR3 region has the DNA TGTGCCAGCAGCCGTAGCGGAGCCAAAAACATTCAGTACTTC. Its translation: CASSRSGAKNIQYF.